The text below deals with one T cell receptor beta chain. These data belong to a study of blood T cell repertoires in COVID-19. Study-level information: Samples taken during acute and convalescent COVID-19 were collected in the United States, Italy and Spain. From T cells, B-cell-depleted T cells, or PBMCs came the material, which was cDNA or gDNA.

V was shortened by 0 bases and J by 9 bases, with 13 bases between the two germline ends. The CDR3 covers 14 residues. Germline V CDR1 and CDR2: SGDLS, YYNGEE. Per the authors' pipeline: From reference gene primer amplification, estimates of nucleated cell counts were derived. Assay: immunoSEQ multiplex PCR; the TCRdb copy retains only in-frame clones and omits some. The V and J calls and clone size come from that table; D and trimming were worked out from the DNA. The sample holds tens of thousands of clones, approximately 80% seen once. Sequencing used peripheral blood. The clonotype comes from a middle-aged man with acute or convalescent COVID-19. The gene calls are TRBV9 and TRBJ2-1, with a possible D match to TRBD1 (5 bases). The CDR3 DNA reads TGTGCCAGCAGCGTAGAAGGGGCTCGGGTTGAGCAGTTCTTC. Encoded protein: CASSVEGARVEQFF.